The following is a T cell receptor beta chain sequence with its context. V shed 7 bases and J 2 bases; nucleotides not matched to a gene: 8. The length of the CDR3 is 14 residues. Germline V gene data show CDR1 as SQVTM and CDR2 as ANQGSEA. The assay was immunoSEQ multiplex PCR, and TCRdb's table has in-frame clones only and misses some. The repertoire holds under 150,000 clones, roughly 69% seen once, with approximately 2% in the top ten. These data belong to a study of blood T cell repertoires in COVID-19. At the level of the study: Sites in the United States, Italy and Spain provided acute and convalescent COVID-19 samples.

V is TRBV29-1 and J is TRBJ1-1, with 9 bases aligning to TRBD1. Sequenced sample: peripheral blood. This TCR was sampled from a woman in her 70s with acute or convalescent COVID-19. This chain's CDR3 is CSDRQGGINTEAFF. The CDR3 coding sequence is TGCAGCGACCGACAGGGGGGGATTAACACTGAAGCTTTCTTT.